These 10 T cell receptor beta chains originate from one sample sequenced in a study of blood T cell repertoires in COVID-19. The table came from immunoSEQ multiplex PCR; TCRdb's copy has only in-frame clones and leaves some out. The sample has around 140,000 clones; around nine tenths are singletons. The material sequenced was peripheral blood. The receptors here all came from a man aged 65 to 79 with active COVID-19.

The chain has TRBV5-1 and TRBJ2-3, with 7 bases aligning to TRBD1. The CDR3 covers 14 residues. Trimming took 5 bases from V and 0 from J; bases not matched to a gene: 3. The germline gives CDR1 SGHRS, CDR2 YFSETQ. This CDR3 reads CASRTGESTDTQYF. The CDR3 DNA follows: TGCGCCAGCAGAACAGGGGAAAGCACAGATACGCAGTATTTT.

This clone has just one count. The genes are TRBV6-5 and TRBJ2-3, with D perhaps TRBD2 (6 bases). The germline V gene has CDR1 MNHEY and CDR2 SVGAGI. V was shortened by 4 bases and J by 5 bases, with 10 bases between the two germline ends. This CDR3 spans 13 amino acids. CDR3 nucleotides: TGTGCCAGCAGTTTGCGGGGCCAAGATACGCAGTATTTT. Amino acids: CASSLRGQDTQYF.

V is TRBV6-5 and J is TRBJ1-2; 9 bases are a match to TRBD1. Germline V CDR1 and CDR2: MNHEY, SVGAGI. V lost 6 bases and J lost 4; bases outside the gene matches: 9. The CDR3 runs 15 residues. The CDR3 spells CASSLPGQGFYGYTF. As DNA, the CDR3 is TGTGCCAGCAGCTTACCGGGACAGGGATTCTATGGCTACACCTTC.

This CDR3 is CASSYSGSTDTQYF. In nucleotides, the CDR3 is TGTGCCAGCAGCTATAGCGGTAGCACAGATACGCAGTATTTT. The J gene is TRBJ2-3, the V gene TRBV7-9; the D gene is possibly TRBD2 (6 bases). The ends were cut back, 4 bases at V and 0 bases at J, with 8 bases in the middle. Germline lookup yields CDR1 SEHNR and CDR2 FQNEAQ (reference sequence). The CDR3 has 14 amino acids. The whole variable domain, remainder taken from reference TRBV7-9 and TRBJ2-3, is DTGVSQNPRHKITKRGQNVTFRCDPISEHNRLYWYRQTLGQGPEFLTYFQNEAQLEKSRLLSDRFSAERPKGSFSTLEIQRTEQGDSAMYLCASSYSGSTDTQYFGPGTRLTVL.

The chain has TRBV5-5 and TRBJ1-5; tentative D call: TRBD1 (6 bases). The CDR3 covers 15 residues. V shed 4 bases and J shed 7 bases, with 18 bases lying between them. Germline CDR1 reads SGHKS; CDR2 reads YYEKEE (reference sequence). CDR3 in amino acids: CASSPLGGARQPQHF. CDR3 DNA sequence: TGTGCCAGCAGCCCATTAGGGGGGGCGCGGCAGCCCCAGCATTTT. Supplemented by reference TRBV5-5 and TRBJ1-5, the full variable domain reads DAGVTQSPTHLIKTRGQQVTLRCSPISGHKSVSWYQQVLGQGPQFIFQYYEKEERGRGNFPDRFSARQFPNYSSELNVNALLLGDSALYLCASSPLGGARQPQHFGDGTRLSIL.

The chain's CDR3 is CASSLGVPPEAFF. The CDR3 region has the DNA TGTGCCAGCAGTTTAGGAGTACCCCCTGAAGCTTTCTTT. V is TRBV28 and J is TRBJ1-1, with unresolved D. Trimming removed 2 bases from V and 6 bases from J, with 10 bases in between. The CDR3 has 13 amino acids. Germline V gene sequence: CDR1 MDHEN, CDR2 SYDVKM.

V and J are TRBV5-5 and TRBJ2-7; D might be TRBD2 (6 bases). The CDR3 runs to 14 residues. Trimming removed 5 bases at V and 5 bases at J, with 17 bases between. Germline V gene sequence: CDR1 SGHKS, CDR2 YYEKEE (reference sequence). The CDR3 here is CASRFLASEDEQYF. CDR3 in DNA: TGTGCCAGCAGGTTCCTAGCGTCTGAGGACGAGCAGTACTTC.

The genes are TRBV13 and TRBJ2-7; D is unresolved. This CDR3 comprises 13 residues. Germline values: CDR1 PRHDT, CDR2 FYEKMQ (reference sequence). Trimming took 3 bases from V and 0 from J, leaving 6 bases between them. This CDR3 reads CASSFELSYEQYF. The CDR3 DNA sequence: TGTGCCAGCAGCTTCGAACTCTCCTACGAGCAGTACTTC. Combining the CDR3 with reference TRBV13 and TRBJ2-7 gives the whole variable domain AAGVIQSPRHLIKEKRETATLKCYPIPRHDTVYWYQQGPGQDPQFLISFYEKMQSDKGSIPDRFSAQQFSDYHSELNMSSLELGDSALYFCASSFELSYEQYFGPGTRLTVT.

In the case of this clone: The sample holds other DNA sequences that translate to the same CDR3. The chain recombines TRBV18 with TRBJ1-1; unclear D gene. CDR3 length equals 13 residues. Germline lookup yields CDR1 KGHSH and CDR2 LQKENI. Trimming cost V 3 bases and J 1 base, with 6 bases left between them. CDR3 amino acids: CASSPRGNTEAFF. The CDR3 bases are TGTGCCAGCTCACCGCGAGGGAACACTGAAGCTTTCTTT.

This sequence joins TRBV12-3 or TRBV12-4 and TRBJ1-1; D remains ambiguous. The CDR3 runs 13 residues. V was trimmed by 7 bases and J by 0 bases, leaving 9 bases between them. The CDR3 loop is CASKAEMNTEAFF. The CDR3 region has the DNA TGTGCCAGCAAGGCGGAAATGAACACTGAAGCTTTCTTT.